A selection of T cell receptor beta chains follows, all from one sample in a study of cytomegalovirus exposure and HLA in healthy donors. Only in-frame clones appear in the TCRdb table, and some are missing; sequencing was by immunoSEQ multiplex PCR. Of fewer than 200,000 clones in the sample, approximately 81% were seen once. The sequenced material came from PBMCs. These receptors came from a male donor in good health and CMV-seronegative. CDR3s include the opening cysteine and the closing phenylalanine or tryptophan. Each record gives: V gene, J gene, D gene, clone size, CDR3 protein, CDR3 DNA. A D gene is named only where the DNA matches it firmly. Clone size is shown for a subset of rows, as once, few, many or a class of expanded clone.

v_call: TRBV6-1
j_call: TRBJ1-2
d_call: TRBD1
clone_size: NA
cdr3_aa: CASSRQGASVRGYTF
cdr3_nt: TGTGCCAGCAGTAGACAGGGTGCTTCGGTTAGAGGCTACACCTTC

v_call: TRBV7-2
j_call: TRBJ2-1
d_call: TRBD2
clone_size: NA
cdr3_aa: CASSPSGSVYNEQFF
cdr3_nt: TGTGCCAGCAGCCCCAGCGGGAGTGTTTACAATGAGCAGTTCTTC

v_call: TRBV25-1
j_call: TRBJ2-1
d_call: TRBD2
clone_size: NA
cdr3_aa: CASSELGRGGLVTEQFF
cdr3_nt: TGTGCCAGCAGCGAACTGGGGAGAGGGGGACTAGTCACTGAGCAGTTCTTC

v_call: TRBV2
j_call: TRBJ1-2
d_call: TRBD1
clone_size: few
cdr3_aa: CASRGDRGLPYGYTF
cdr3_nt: TGTGCCAGCAGGGGGGACAGGGGGCTCCCTTATGGCTACACCTTC

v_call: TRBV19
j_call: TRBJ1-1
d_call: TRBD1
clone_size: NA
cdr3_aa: CASSIAGQGTEAFF
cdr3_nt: TGTGCCAGTAGTATAGCGGGACAGGGCACTGAAGCTTTCTTT

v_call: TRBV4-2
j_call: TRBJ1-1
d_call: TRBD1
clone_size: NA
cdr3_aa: CASSLNRGGTEAFF
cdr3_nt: TGTGCCAGCAGCCTTAACAGGGGAGGCACTGAAGCTTTCTTT

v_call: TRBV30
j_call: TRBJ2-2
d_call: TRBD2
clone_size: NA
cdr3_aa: CAWSIGTSGINTGELFF
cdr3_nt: TGTGCCTGGAGCATCGGGACTAGCGGGATAAACACCGGGGAGCTGTTTTTT

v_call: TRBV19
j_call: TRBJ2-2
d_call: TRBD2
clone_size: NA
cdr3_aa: CASSPGLAGGNDTGELFF
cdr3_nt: TGTGCCAGTAGCCCGGGACTAGCGGGAGGAAATGACACCGGGGAGCTGTTTTTT

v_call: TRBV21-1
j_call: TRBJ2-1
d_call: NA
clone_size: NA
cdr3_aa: CASSRGQGVLYNEQFF
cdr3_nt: TGTGCCAGCAGCAGGGGACAGGGGGTACTATACAATGAGCAGTTCTTC

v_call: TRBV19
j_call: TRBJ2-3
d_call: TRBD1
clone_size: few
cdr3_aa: CASSPDRVDTQYF
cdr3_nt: TGTGCCAGTAGCCCCGACAGGGTTGATACGCAGTATTTT

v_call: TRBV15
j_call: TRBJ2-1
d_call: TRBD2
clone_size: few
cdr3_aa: CATSRDGGGSYNEQFF
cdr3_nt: TGTGCCACCAGCAGAGATGGGGGGGGCTCCTACAATGAGCAGTTCTTC

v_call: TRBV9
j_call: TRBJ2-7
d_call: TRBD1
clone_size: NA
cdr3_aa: CASSGQGANEQYF
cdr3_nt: TGTGCCAGCAGCGGACAGGGGGCCAACGAGCAGTACTTC

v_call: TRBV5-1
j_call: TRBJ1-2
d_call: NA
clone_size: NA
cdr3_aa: CASREGFYGYTF
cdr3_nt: TGCGCCAGCAGGGAGGGGTTTTATGGCTACACCTTC

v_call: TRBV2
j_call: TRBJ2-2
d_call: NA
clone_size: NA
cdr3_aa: CASSRDTNTGELFF
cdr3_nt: TGTGCCAGCAGCAGGGACACGAACACCGGGGAGCTGTTTTTT

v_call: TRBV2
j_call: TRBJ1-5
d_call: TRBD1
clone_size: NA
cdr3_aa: CASSEPGGNQPQHF
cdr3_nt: TGTGCCAGCAGTGAACCAGGGGGAAATCAGCCCCAGCATTTT

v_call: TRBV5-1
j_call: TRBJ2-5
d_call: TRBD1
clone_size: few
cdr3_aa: CASSLDRTGGTETQYF
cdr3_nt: TGCGCCAGCAGCTTGGATCGGACAGGGGGAACGGAGACCCAGTACTTC

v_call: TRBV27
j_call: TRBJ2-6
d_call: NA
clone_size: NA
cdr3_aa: CASSFGAGGANVLTF
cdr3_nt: TGTGCCAGCAGTTTCGGCGCGGGAGGGGCCAACGTCCTGACTTTC

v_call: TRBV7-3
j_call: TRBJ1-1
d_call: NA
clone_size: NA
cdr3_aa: CASSPQMNTEAFF
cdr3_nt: TGTGCCAGCAGCCCCCAGATGAACACTGAAGCTTTCTTT

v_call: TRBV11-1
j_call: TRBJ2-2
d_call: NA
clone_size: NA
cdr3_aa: CASSSGRETGELFF
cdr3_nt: TGTGCCAGCAGCTCCGGTAGAGAGACCGGGGAGCTGTTTTTT

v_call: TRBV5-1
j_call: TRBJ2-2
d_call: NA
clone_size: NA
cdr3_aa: CASRFPGNTGELFF
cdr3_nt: TGCGCCAGCCGATTTCCGGGTAACACCGGGGAGCTGTTTTTT

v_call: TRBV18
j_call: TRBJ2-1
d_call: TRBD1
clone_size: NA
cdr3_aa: CASSRTGQGSYNEQFF
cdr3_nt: TGTGCCAGCTCCAGGACAGGGCAGGGCTCCTACAATGAGCAGTTCTTC

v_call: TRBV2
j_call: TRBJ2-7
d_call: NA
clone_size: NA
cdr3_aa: CASSAQGYEQYF
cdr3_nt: TGTGCCAGCAGTGCACAGGGATACGAGCAGTACTTC